This TCR beta chain was captured in a study of blood T cells in healthy people across ages. This clonotype was seen a handful of times. A sample-barcoded 5' primer and a J-beta primer mix were used in a second PCR of roughly 6 to 11 cycles. TCRdb re-called the 5' RACE reads through MiXCR, storing one row per CDR3 protein. The table includes about 1.5 million distinct CDR3 sequences, roughly 43% detected once. The CDR3 runs to 14 residues. Trimming took off 2 bases at V and 0 bases at J, with 11 bases between the two ends. Per the germline V gene, CDR1 is DFQATT and CDR2 is SNEGSKA (reference sequence).

The specimen was blood. The chain combines TRBV20-1 with TRBJ2-7; tentative D call: TRBD2 (6 bases). The sequence derives from a woman between 18 and 30 years old in good health. The CDR3 loop is CSARSGGTSYEQYF. CDR3 nucleotide sequence: TGCAGTGCTAGATCGGGCGGGACCTCCTACGAGCAGTACTTC.